This T cell receptor (beta chain) was sequenced for a study of T cells in narcolepsy. Across the study: Patients with NT1 or NT2 and healthy control donors were enrolled. Study findings and constraints: Autoreactive clonotypes reportedly recurred in blood of same and different patients, not controls. Same-patient CSF and blood CD4+ T cell clonotypes included HCRT-specific and TRIB2-specific autoreactive ones. Autoreactive clone sequences were missing from some blood memory CD4+ repertoires.

V shed 6 bases and J 10 bases; nucleotides not matched to a gene: 14. CDR1 is ENHRY and CDR2 is SYGVKD in the germline V gene. This CDR3 has 16 residues. The assay was immunoSEQ multiplex PCR, and TCRdb's table has in-frame clones only and misses some. The table lists tens of thousands of clones, around 85% of them singletons. A few counts support this clone. As yet, its antigen is unknown. The gene calls are TRBV10-3 and TRBJ2-1; 11 positions agree with TRBD2. Sequenced sample: memory (CD45RA-) CD4+ T cells from blood. This clonotype was sampled from a human donor in good health. The CDR3 protein is CAISPAGLAASGEQFF. The CDR3 nucleotides are TGTGCCATCAGCCCGGCGGGACTAGCGGCCTCGGGGGAGCAGTTCTTC.